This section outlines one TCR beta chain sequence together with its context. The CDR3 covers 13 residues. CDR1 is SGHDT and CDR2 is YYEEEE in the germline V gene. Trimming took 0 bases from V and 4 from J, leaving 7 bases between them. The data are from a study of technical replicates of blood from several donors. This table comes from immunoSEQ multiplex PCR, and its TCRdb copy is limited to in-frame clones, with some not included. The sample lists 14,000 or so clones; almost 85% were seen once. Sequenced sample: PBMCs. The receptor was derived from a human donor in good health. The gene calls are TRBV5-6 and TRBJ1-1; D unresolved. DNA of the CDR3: TGTGCCAGCAGCTTGGGGCCTGGCACTGAAGCTTTCTTT. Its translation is CASSLGPGTEAFF.